What follows are 32 T cell receptor beta chains derived from one specimen sequenced in a study of tumor-infiltrating lymphocytes in primary liver carcinoma. Germline DNA was also extracted, and blood RNA was taken from unsorted whole blood. Making TCR beta cDNA involved around 500 ng total RNA and a constant-region primer. Each TCR beta library was derived from three nested multiplex PCR rounds that employed slightly modified ARM-PCR. A C-beta reverse primer and TRBV1-TRBV30 forward primers served in each of the first two PCR rounds, at ten to eleven cycles apiece. From the multiplex PCR reads, TCRdb called clonotypes with MiXCR, one entry per CDR3 protein. Among approximately 210,000 distinct CDR3 sequences, roughly 61% were seen once, and the ten largest hold roughly 7%. The sample was peripheral blood. The receptors shown here come from a woman aged 55-69 years with primary liver carcinoma and hepatitis B virus infection.

Concerning this clonotype itself: As the CDR3 is not closed by the conserved phenylalanine or tryptophan, this likely results from a read error. The chain joins TRBV5-1 to TRBJ2-6, with 11 bases matching TRBD1. The CDR3 is 16 amino acids. The germline CDR1 and CDR2 sequences are SGHRS and YFSETQ. V dropped 3 bases and J dropped 1; count of bases not matched to a gene: 0. This CDR3 reads CASSWDRGSGANVLTV. The CDR3, as DNA: TGCGCCAGCAGCTGGGACAGGGGGTCTGGGGCCAACGTCCTGACTGTC.

The gene calls are TRBV6-5 and TRBJ2-3, with a weak D call TRBD2 (6 bases). Per the germline V gene, CDR1 is MNHEY and CDR2 is SVGAGI. V was clipped by 5 bases and J by 3 bases, with 21 bases between them. This CDR3 spans 17 amino acids. CDR3 sequence: CASSRTSRAGWTDTQYF. The CDR3 DNA follows: TGTGCCAGCAGTCGAACCTCTAGGGCGGGATGGACAGATACGCAGTATTTT.

Points on this clonotype: The junction departs from the called germline gene at one end, perhaps through a read error. The genes are TRBV29-1 and TRBJ2-1; TRBD1 might be the D (6 bases). CDR3 size: 14 residues. CDR1 is SQVTM and CDR2 is ANQGSEA in the germline V gene. The CDR3 nucleotides read TGCAGCGTTGAAGGAGGGGCAGGGGCCAATGAGCTGTTCTTC. Protein sequence: CSVEGGAGANELFF.

The chain carries TRBV12-3 or TRBV12-4 and TRBJ2-7; D unresolved. The CDR3 sequence is 14 residues long. Trimming removed 7 bases at V and 1 base at J, with 14 bases between. The CDR3 spells CASNQQSSSYEQYF. The CDR3 DNA reads as TGTGCCAGCAACCAACAGTCCTCATCCTACGAGCAGTACTTC.

CDR3 in DNA: TGTGCCAGCAGCTTAGAGTCTGGGACAAAGTCGGCCCAGTACTTC. This translates into CASSLESGTKSAQYF. This chain links TRBV11-2 with TRBJ2-5, with a tentative D call TRBD1 (6 bases). Per the germline V gene, CDR1 is SGHAT and CDR2 is FQNNGV. V was clipped by 0 bases and J by 9 bases, with 17 bases between them. This CDR3 spans 15 amino acids.

This clonotype was counted once. A single base separates this from a much larger clone, so it may be a read error. This sequence joins TRBV6-1 and TRBJ2-5; maybe TRBD1 (5 bases). Germline values: CDR1 MNHNS, CDR2 SASEGT. The CDR3 spans 15 residues. For the CDR3, the DNA is TGTGCCAGCAAGGCCAGGGATCTTAACCATGAGACCCAGTACTTC. Amino acid sequence: CASKARDLNHETQYF.

This clonotype has at least ten counts. The genes are TRBV4-1 and TRBJ2-4; maybe TRBD2 (6 bases). Between the trimmed V and J ends, which lost 1 base and 1 base, there was a span of 11 bases. CDR1 is MGHRA and CDR2 is YSYEKL in the germline V gene. There are 16 residues in the CDR3. CDR3 protein: CASSQGVRGAKNIQYF. The CDR3 coding sequence is TGCGCCAGCAGCCAAGGAGTACGGGGGGCCAAAAACATTCAGTACTTC.

Concerning this clonotype: One end of the junction fails to match germline, which may point to a read error. This chain joins TRBV11-3 and TRBJ2-5, with TRBD2 identical over 9 bases. CDR1 is SGHNT and CDR2 is YENEEA in the germline V gene. The CDR3 has 14 amino acids. Here the CDR3 reads CACSSSGMFETQYF. The CDR3 DNA is TGTGCCTGCAGCTCTAGCGGGATGTTCGAGACTCAGTACTTC.

About this clonotype: Mismatch with germline at one junction end may stem from a read error. The chain couples TRBV4-1 to TRBJ2-3; D is perhaps TRBD1 or TRBD2 (5 bases each). This CDR3 spans 15 amino acids. CDR1 is MGHRA, CDR2 YSYEKL, per germline. The CDR3 loop is CTSSQADGAWDTQYF. The CDR3 DNA is TGCACCAGCAGTCAAGCGGACGGGGCCTGGGATACGCAGTATTTT.

The V call is TRBV5-1, the J call TRBJ1-6, with a tentative D call TRBD1 (5 bases). The CDR3 runs 14 residues. Germline values: CDR1 SGHRS, CDR2 YFSETQ. Between the trimmed V and J ends, which lost 4 bases and 8 bases, there was a span of 13 bases. The CDR3 DNA reads TGCGCCAGCAGCCCCCAGGAGGGGTATTCACCCCTCCACTTT. Residues: CASSPQEGYSPLHF.

The genes are TRBV6-1 and TRBJ2-1, with a weak D call TRBD2 (6 bases). The germline gives CDR1 MNHNS, CDR2 SASEGT. The V and J ends lost 1 base and 6 bases respectively, with 19 bases between them. CDR3 length: 17 amino acids. This CDR3 reads CASSEETIGSGANEQFF. CDR3 nucleotides: TGTGCCAGCAGTGAAGAGACTATCGGGAGTGGTGCCAATGAGCAGTTCTTC.

The chain has TRBV14 and TRBJ2-3; D unclear. The ends were cut back, 3 bases at V and 4 bases at J, with 14 bases in the middle. Looked up from germline, CDR1 is SGHDN and CDR2 is FVKESK. CDR3 size: 15 residues. CDR3 sequence: CASSHTSTAADTQYF. DNA for the CDR3: TGTGCCAGCAGCCATACGTCGACCGCGGCAGATACGCAGTATTTT.

Comments on this clonotype: This could be a read error, since a much larger clone is one nucleotide away. V is TRBV12-3 or TRBV12-4 and J is TRBJ2-7; TRBD2 is a possible D gene (5 bases). The CDR3 sequence is 14 residues long. V was shortened by 7 bases and J by 6 bases, with 19 bases between the two germline ends. The CDR3 DNA sequence: TGTGCCAGCACCGAGAGCTGGAGAGGGCTCGAGCAGTACTTC. Residues: CASTESWRGLEQYF.

At least ten counts were recorded for this clonotype. CDR3 residues: CASSQSIGQGETYGYTF. The CDR3 nucleotides are TGCGCCAGCAGCCAATCGATAGGACAGGGAGAAACCTATGGCTACACCTTC. The rearrangement uses TRBV4-1 and TRBJ1-2; 8 bases are a match to TRBD1. The junction had 12 bases not matched to a gene; V was cut back by 2 bases and J by 4 bases. The CDR3 extends over 17 amino acids. Germline V gene lookup returns CDR1 MGHRA and CDR2 YSYEKL.

With respect to this clonotype: A much larger clone is a single base away; this may be a read error. The chain is built from TRBV11-2 and TRBJ2-7, with D possibly TRBD1 on 5 matching bases. The CDR3 is made up of 15 amino acids. Germline V gene lookup returns CDR1 SGHAT and CDR2 FQNNGV. The CDR3 DNA sequence: TGTGCCAACAGCTGGAAGACAGCCCCCTCCTACGAGCAGTACTTC. As protein: CANSWKTAPSYEQYF.

This clonotype has just a few counts. The CDR3 protein is CASSFLDKGQPQHF. CDR3 nucleotide sequence: TGTGCCAGCAGTTTTCTGGACAAAGGGCAGCCCCAGCATTTT. The chain has TRBV28 and TRBJ1-5; D perhaps matches TRBD1 (5 bases). CDR3 length: 14 amino acids. Germline CDR1 is MDHEN and CDR2 is SYDVKM. V dropped 3 bases and J dropped 7 bases, with 13 bases sitting between them.

The sample holds one count of this clonotype. This sequence joins TRBV6-5 and TRBJ2-7, with D perhaps assigned TRBD1 or TRBD2 (6 bases each). The CDR3 runs 15 residues. Germline V lookup: CDR1 MNHEY, CDR2 SVGAGI. V was clipped by 2 bases and J by 5 bases, with 16 bases between them. As DNA, the CDR3 is TGTGCCAGCAGTTACAGGGGGGCTGGTAGCGACGAGCAGTACTTC. This translates into CASSYRGAGSDEQYF.

Concerning this clonotype itself: This may be a read error, as it is one base from a much larger clone. V gene TRBV6-6 combines with J gene TRBJ1-3; D remains unclear. V gave up 6 bases and J gave up 0 bases, with 9 bases separating them. The CDR3 has 14 amino acids. Germline assignment: CDR1 MNHNY and CDR2 SVGAGI (reference sequence). The CDR3 DNA follows: TGTGCCAGCAGAGCGGGAACCTCTGGAAACACCATATATTTT. Translated: CASRAGTSGNTIYF.

V gene TRBV7-9 combines with J gene TRBJ2-5; 7 bases fit TRBD2. The CDR3 contains 14 residues. Trimming at V came to 5 bases and at J to 2 bases, leaving 5 bases not matched to a gene. The germline gives CDR1 SEHNR, CDR2 FQNEAQ (reference sequence). CDR3 amino acids: CASSPGGGQETQYF. Written as DNA, the CDR3 is TGTGCCAGCAGCCCTGGGGGGGGTCAAGAGACCCAGTACTTC.

As DNA, the CDR3 is TGCGCCAGCAGCACAATGTCGCCCTACACCGGGAATGAGCAGTTCTTC. Protein: CASSTMSPYTGNEQFF. The chain uses TRBV4-1 and TRBJ2-1; unclear D gene. V lost 5 bases, J lost 7 bases, and 21 bases lay in between. The CDR3 consists of 16 residues. Germline CDR1 and CDR2: MGHRA and YSYEKL.

Comment on this clonotype: One end of the junction is discordant with germline, which a read error may explain. V usage is TRBV12-3 or TRBV12-4 and J usage is TRBJ2-1; TRBD1 agrees at 8 bases. This CDR3 is 14 amino acids long. CDR3 sequence: CASSSSDRDNEQLF. CDR3 in DNA: TGTGCCAGCAGTTCCTCGGACAGGGACAATGAGCAGCTCTTC.

As for this clonotype: The junction shows a germline mismatch at one end, possibly a read error. The chain is built from TRBV11-2 and TRBJ2-7; D perhaps matches TRBD1 (6 bases). Germline V CDR1 and CDR2: SGHAT, FQNNGV. The CDR3 extends over 16 amino acids. CDR3 protein: CASSLYRANELYEQYF. The CDR3 DNA reads as TGTGCCAGCAGCTTATACAGGGCGAACGAGTTGTACGAGCAGTACTTT.

A note on this clonotype: One end of the junction fails to match germline, which may point to a read error. The rearrangement joins TRBV11-2 to TRBJ2-3; D unresolved. CDR1 and CDR2 from the germline V gene are SGHAT and FQNNGV. The CDR3 sequence is 14 residues long. The CDR3: CACSPLESAGTQYF. For the CDR3, the DNA is TGTGCCTGCAGCCCACTTGAATCGGCAGGTACGCAGTATTTT.

A note on this clonotype: Since the CDR3 does not end with the conserved phenylalanine or tryptophan, this likely comes from a read error. V usage is TRBV11-2 and J usage is TRBJ2-7; TRBD2 matches at 9 bases. Germline V gene sequence: CDR1 SGHAT, CDR2 FQNNGV. The CDR3 has 15 amino acids. V gave up 6 bases and J gave up 2 bases; unmatched junction bases: 8. CDR3 sequence: CASRRGGVSTYEQYL. The CDR3 bases are TGTGCCAGCAGGCGGGGGGGCGTATCTACCTACGAGCAGTACCTC.

The genes are TRBV11-2 and TRBJ2-7; no firm D call. The CDR3 spans 14 residues. In germline, CDR1 is SGHAT, CDR2 FQNNGV. V lost 3 bases, J lost 0 bases, and 9 bases lay in between. CDR3 bases: TGTGCCAGCAGCTTTGGGCGTAGCTCCTACGAGCAGTACTTC. This sequence encodes CASSFGRSSYEQYF.

This clonotype came up many times. CDR3 DNA sequence: TGTGCCAGCAGCCAAGATAAGTCAGGATCTGAAAAACTGTTTTTT. This translates into CASSQDKSGSEKLFF. The chain couples TRBV4-2 to TRBJ1-4; D call uncertain. Between the trimmed V and J ends, which lost 0 bases and 7 bases, there was a span of 12 bases. The CDR3 loop spans 15 amino acids. Looked up from germline, CDR1 is LGHNA and CDR2 is YNFKEQ.

This clonotype was picked up one time. Without the conserved terminal phenylalanine or tryptophan, this CDR3 likely stems from a read error. The J gene is TRBJ2-1, the V gene TRBV11-2; D unresolved. The germline V and J ends were trimmed by 1 base and 4 bases, with 5 bases remaining between them. The germline gives CDR1 SGHAT, CDR2 FQNNGV. This CDR3 has 13 amino acids. The chain's CDR3 is CASSLGQYNEQFS. CDR3 sequence (DNA): TGTGCCAGCAGCTTAGGGCAGTACAATGAGCAGTTCTCC.

This clonotype was counted many times. The chain links TRBV11-3 to TRBJ1-1, with D unclear. V lost 2 bases to trimming and J lost 3 bases, with 19 bases between them. Germline lookup yields CDR1 SGHNT and CDR2 YENEEA. The CDR3 runs 17 residues. The CDR3 loop is CASSLRELEFRDTEAFF. The CDR3 DNA follows: TGTGCCAGCAGCTTACGGGAATTAGAATTTCGGGACACTGAAGCTTTCTTT.

This clonotype has ten or more counts. This chain uses TRBV5-4 with TRBJ1-2, with 8 bases matching TRBD1. Germline V gives CDR1 SGHNT, CDR2 YYREEE (reference sequence). CDR3 size: 14 residues. The V gene end was trimmed by 0 bases and the J gene end by 2 bases; junction bases not matched to a gene: 0. Written as DNA, the CDR3 is TGTGCCAGCAGCTTGGACAGGGGGAACTATGGCTACACCTTC. Protein sequence: CASSLDRGNYGYTF.

This clonotype showed up many times. This chain joins TRBV11-2 and TRBJ2-7; the D is unclear. Trimming took off 1 base at V and 3 bases at J, with 4 bases between the two ends. From germline, CDR1 is SGHAT and CDR2 FQNNGV. The CDR3 is made up of 12 amino acids. This CDR3 reads CASSLGDYEQYF. The CDR3 DNA reads TGTGCCAGCAGCTTAGGGGACTACGAGCAGTACTTC.

Of note for this clonotype: This CDR3 fails to terminate in the conserved phenylalanine or tryptophan, so it likely reflects a read error. In DNA form, the CDR3 reads TGTGCCAACGGTCCCCGGGTCGCTAGGGCCCCCCAAGAGACCCAGTACCTC. The encoded protein is CANGPRVARAPQETQYL. This chain connects TRBV12-3 or TRBV12-4 to TRBJ2-5; D is unresolved. This CDR3 is built from 17 residues. Trimming pared 10 bases from V and 1 base from J, leaving 25 bases between.

Concerning this clonotype: A read error may be the cause here, since a much bigger clone is one base away. The genes are TRBV6-6 and TRBJ1-1, with TRBD1 identical over 8 bases. Germline V gene sequence: CDR1 MNHNY, CDR2 SVGAGI (reference sequence). There are 15 residues in the CDR3. The CDR3 protein is CANSYGTGQATEAFF. For the CDR3, the DNA is TGTGCCAACAGTTACGGGACAGGCCAAGCGACTGAAGCTTTCTTT.